This is a list of T cell receptor beta chains from one sample in a study of blood T cell repertoires in COVID-19. Sequencing used immunoSEQ multiplex PCR; TCRdb keeps in-frame clones, though not all of them. This sample has roughly 340,000 clones, with around 92% found just once. Sample: peripheral blood. The receptors shown here come from a woman aged 25-40 years with COVID-19, enrolled during active disease. Each CDR3 is given with its conserved first and last residue. The D gene is left open where the match is weak. Expanded clones get a size class; other rows say once, few or many, or leave the size out.

D gene | J gene | V gene | clone size | CDR3 DNA | CDR3 protein
TRBD2 | TRBJ2-3 | TRBV20-1 | NA | TGCAGTGCTAGTGGGACTAGTCTTACAGATACGCAGTATTTT | CSASGTSLTDTQYF
NA | TRBJ1-1 | TRBV12-3/TRBV12-4 | NA | TGTGCCAGCAGCCTACAGGGAGCCACTGAAGCTTTCTTT | CASSLQGATEAFF
TRBD2 | TRBJ2-5 | TRBV2 | once | TGTGCCAGCAGTGGGGGGACTAGCGGAGAGACCCAGTACTTC | CASSGGTSGETQYF
TRBD1 | TRBJ1-6 | TRBV18 | NA | TGTGCCAGCTCACGGGGAACCGGGACAGGTTATAATTCACCCCTCCACTTT | CASSRGTGTGYNSPLHF
TRBD2 | TRBJ2-5 | TRBV7-9 | NA | TGTGCCAGCAGCTTAGGCTTCGGACTAGCGGGGGAGGAGACCCAGTACTTC | CASSLGFGLAGEETQYF
NA | TRBJ1-1 | TRBV5-6 | NA | TGTGCCAGCAGTCTCACAGGGTCGGCCGAAGCTTTCTTT | CASSLTGSAEAFF
TRBD1 | TRBJ1-2 | TRBV10-3 | NA | TGTGCCGTTAATACAGGGGGCGCGTCCAACTATGGCTACACCTTC | CAVNTGGASNYGYTF
NA | TRBJ1-1 | TRBV28 | once | TGTGCCAGCAGTTTCCGGGGGGCCCACTTTGAAGCTTTCTTT | CASSFRGAHFEAFF
NA | TRBJ1-2 | TRBV12-3/TRBV12-4 | NA | TGTGCCAGCAGTTTTATGCAGGGGGGCTACACCTTC | CASSFMQGGYTF
NA | TRBJ2-7 | TRBV5-1 | once | TGCGCCAGCAGCTGGGGGGACGAGCAGTACTTC | CASSWGDEQYF
NA | TRBJ2-5 | TRBV7-9 | many | TGTGCCAGCAGCTTGACAGCCCAAATGACCCAAGAGACCCAGTACTTC | CASSLTAQMTQETQYF
TRBD1 | TRBJ2-7 | TRBV12-3/TRBV12-4 | NA | TGTGCCAGCAGACCCGGGACAGTTTACGAGCAGTACTTC | CASRPGTVYEQYF
NA | TRBJ1-1 | TRBV6-5 | NA | TGTGCCAGCAGTTACTCGACCTCCGCGGCCGAAGCTTTCTTT | CASSYSTSAAEAFF
NA | TRBJ1-2 | TRBV6-1 | NA | TGTGCCAGCAGTGAAGCGCAGGGTGGCTACACCTTC | CASSEAQGGYTF
NA | TRBJ1-2 | TRBV6-5 | NA | TGTGCCAGCAGCACCGCCACCGGGGTAAACTATGGCTACACCTTC | CASSTATGVNYGYTF
TRBD2 | TRBJ2-1 | TRBV20-1 | NA | TGCAGTGCTAGTTCCAGCGGGAGGGAATTCTTC | CSASSSGREFF
NA | TRBJ2-7 | TRBV28 | NA | TGTGCCAGCAGTTTGGTCGTAGGCAGGGGATACGAGCAGTACTTC | CASSLVVGRGYEQYF
TRBD1 | TRBJ1-1 | TRBV11-2 | NA | TGTGCCAGCAGCTTTATACAGGGGGCGATAACTGAAGCTTTCTTT | CASSFIQGAITEAFF
NA | TRBJ1-2 | TRBV6-6 | NA | TGTGCCAGCAGTTACTCCAAGGGACATAGCTACACCTTC | CASSYSKGHSYTF
NA | TRBJ2-1 | TRBV2 | NA | TGTGCCATCAGAGGAGGCTCCTACAATGAGCAGTTCTTC | CAIRGGSYNEQFF
NA | TRBJ1-2 | TRBV27 | NA | TGTGCCAGCAGTTTATCGGCGGGAAACTATGGCTACACCTTC | CASSLSAGNYGYTF
TRBD1 | TRBJ1-6 | TRBV19 | NA | TGTGCCAGTAGTACGACGGGACAGGGGGTTTCACCCCTCCACTTT | CASSTTGQGVSPLHF
NA | TRBJ2-2 | TRBV6-2/TRBV6-3 | NA | TGTGCCAGCAGTTATTCCCTCGGCGGGGAGCTGTTTTTT | CASSYSLGGELFF
TRBD2 | TRBJ2-1 | TRBV9 | NA | TGTGCCAGCAGCCCTCGGGTAGCGGGAGTGGTCAATGAGCAGTTCTTC | CASSPRVAGVVNEQFF
TRBD1 | TRBJ1-1 | TRBV7-2 | NA | TGTGCCAGCAGCCCCAGTCCCGGGACAGGATGGAACACTGAAGCTTTCTTT | CASSPSPGTGWNTEAFF
NA | TRBJ2-5 | TRBV5-1 | NA | TGCGCCAGCAGCTTGAGGGAGCAAGAGACCCAGTACTTC | CASSLREQETQYF
NA | TRBJ2-1 | TRBV19 | few | TGTGCCAGTAGTCCGGAAGCGGTCTCCTACAATGAGCAGTTCTTC | CASSPEAVSYNEQFF
NA | TRBJ1-5 | TRBV4-1 | few | TGCGCCAGCAGCCAAGGGGTGCCAGGAGGGGGCAATCAGCCCCAGCATTTT | CASSQGVPGGGNQPQHF
NA | TRBJ2-7 | TRBV7-2 | NA | TGTGCCAGCAGCAACACTAGGACCTACGAGCAGTACTTC | CASSNTRTYEQYF
NA | TRBJ2-7 | TRBV28 | NA | TGTGCCAGCAGTTTAAATCCTGCGGCTCCATCCTACGAGCAGTACTTC | CASSLNPAAPSYEQYF
NA | TRBJ1-2 | TRBV7-9 | NA | TGTGCCAGCAGCTTTTGGACAGACCTCTATGGCTACACCTTC | CASSFWTDLYGYTF
TRBD1 | TRBJ2-7 | TRBV19 | NA | TGTGCCAGTAGTATGGGGACAGGGGGCTTGGACGAGCAGTACTTC | CASSMGTGGLDEQYF
TRBD2 | TRBJ2-1 | TRBV19 | once | TGTGCCAGTAGACCTTGGCTAGCGGGAGCTTTAGAGCAGTTCTTC | CASRPWLAGALEQFF
NA | TRBJ1-1 | TRBV18 | NA | TGTGCCAGCTCACGACAGCCTAACACTGAAGCTTTCTTT | CASSRQPNTEAFF
NA | TRBJ1-6 | TRBV7-9 | NA | TGTGCCAGCAGCACTAGGCAGGTGAATAATTCACCCCTCCACTTT | CASSTRQVNNSPLHF
TRBD1 | TRBJ1-2 | TRBV2 | NA | TGTGCCAGCAGCCAACAGGGGGACGGTGGCTACACCTTC | CASSQQGDGGYTF
TRBD1 | TRBJ2-1 | TRBV11-2 | NA | TGTGCCAGCAGCTTAGTGCGGACAGGTTACAATGAGCAGTTCTTC | CASSLVRTGYNEQFF